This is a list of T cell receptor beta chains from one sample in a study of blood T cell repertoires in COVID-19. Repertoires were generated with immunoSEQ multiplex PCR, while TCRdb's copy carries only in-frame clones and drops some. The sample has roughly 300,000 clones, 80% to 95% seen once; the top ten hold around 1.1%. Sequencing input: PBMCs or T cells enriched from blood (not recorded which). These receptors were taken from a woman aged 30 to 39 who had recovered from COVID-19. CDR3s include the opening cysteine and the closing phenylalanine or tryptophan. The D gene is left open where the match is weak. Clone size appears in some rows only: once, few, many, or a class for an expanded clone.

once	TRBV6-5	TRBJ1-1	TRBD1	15	TGTGCCACGAGGAAAGGGACAGGGAGGAACACTGAAGCTTTCTTT	CATRKGTGRNTEAFF
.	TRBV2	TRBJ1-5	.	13	TGTGCCAGCAATTTTCTGAGTAATCAGCCCCAGCATTTT	CASNFLSNQPQHF
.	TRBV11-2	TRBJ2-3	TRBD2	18	TGTGCCAGCAGCCACCTGGGACTAGCGGGGCGAAGCACAGATACGCAGTATTTT	CASSHLGLAGRSTDTQYF
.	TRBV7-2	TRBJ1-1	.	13	TGTGCCAGCAGCTACGACAGAAACACTGAAGCTTTCTTT	CASSYDRNTEAFF
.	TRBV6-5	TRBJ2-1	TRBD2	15	TGTGCCAGCAGAATACTAGCGGGCTCCTACAATGAGCAGTTCTTC	CASRILAGSYNEQFF
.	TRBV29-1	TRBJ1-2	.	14	TGCAGCGATGTCGTGACAGTAAATAACTATGGCTACACCTTC	CSDVVTVNNYGYTF
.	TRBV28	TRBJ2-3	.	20	TGTGCCAGCAGTTTACCCGATACAGCGGTTTACTCCTTATTCACAGATACGCAGTATTTT	CASSLPDTAVYSLFTDTQYF
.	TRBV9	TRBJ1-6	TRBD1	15	TGTGCCAGCAGCCCCGGACAGGGCAAGGACTCACCCCTCCACTTT	CASSPGQGKDSPLHF
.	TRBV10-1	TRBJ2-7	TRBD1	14	TGCGCCAGCAGTGAGGGGACAGGGTATCGAGAGCAGTACTTC	CASSEGTGYREQYF
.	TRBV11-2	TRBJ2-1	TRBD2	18	TGTGCCAGCAGCTTAGTCTCGGGCGGGAGGGCCCTCTACAATGAGCAGTTCTTC	CASSLVSGGRALYNEQFF
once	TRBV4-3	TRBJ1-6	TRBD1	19	TGCGCCAGCAGCCAAGAATTGAGTGGACAGGGGGCAACATCTTCACCCCTCCACTTT	CASSQELSGQGATSSPLHF
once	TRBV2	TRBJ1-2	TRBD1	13	TGTGCCAGCACCCACCAGGGGGCCGGTGGCTACACCTTC	CASTHQGAGGYTF
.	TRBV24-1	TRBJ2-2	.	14	TGTGCCACCAGTGGGCAGGGTATCGCCGGGGAGCTGTTTTTT	CATSGQGIAGELFF
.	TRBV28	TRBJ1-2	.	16	TGTGCCAGCAGTTTAGCGGCAGGGAGGCTGGACTATGGCTACACCTTC	CASSLAAGRLDYGYTF
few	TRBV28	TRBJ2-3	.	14	TGTGCCAGCAGTAGCCCTATGTCCCGAGATACGCAGTATTTT	CASSSPMSRDTQYF
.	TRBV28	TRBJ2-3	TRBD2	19	TGTGCCAGCAGTTTTCTGCGACTAGCGGGAGGGACTAGCACAGATACGCAGTATTTT	CASSFLRLAGGTSTDTQYF
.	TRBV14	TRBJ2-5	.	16	TGTGCCAGCAGCCAAGATCTCAGGGGCGAGTGGGAGACCCAGTACTTC	CASSQDLRGEWETQYF
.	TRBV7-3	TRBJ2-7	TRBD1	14	TGTGCCAGCAGCTTTGGGACAGGGGACTACGAGCAGTACTTC	CASSFGTGDYEQYF
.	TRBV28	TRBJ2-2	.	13	TGTGCCAGCACCGACACGGACACCGGGGAGCTGTTTTTT	CASTDTDTGELFF
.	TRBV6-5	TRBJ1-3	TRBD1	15	TGTGCCAGCATGTCGAGAGGGGGCGTTGGAAACACCATATATTTT	CASMSRGGVGNTIYF
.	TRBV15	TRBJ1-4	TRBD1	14	TGTGCCACCAGCAAGGGACAGGGAGGTGAAAAACTGTTTTTT	CATSKGQGGEKLFF
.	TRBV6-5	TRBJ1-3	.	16	TGTGCCAGCAGTTACACCCAGGGTCTCGGTGGAAACACCATATATTTT	CASSYTQGLGGNTIYF
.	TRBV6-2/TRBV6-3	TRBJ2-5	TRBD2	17	TGTGCCAGCAGTTACTCTTTGGCTAGCGGGAGGGAAGAGACCCAGTACTTC	CASSYSLASGREETQYF
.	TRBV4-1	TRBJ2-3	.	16	TGCGCCAGCAGCCAAGACCCCCACAGCCTCACAGATACGCAGTATTTT	CASSQDPHSLTDTQYF
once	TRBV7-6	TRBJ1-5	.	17	TGTGCCAGCAGGGGGGCTAGGACAGAATATAGCAATCAGCCCCAGCATTTT	CASRGARTEYSNQPQHF
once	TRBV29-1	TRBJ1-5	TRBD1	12	TGCAGCGTTGGTTCAGGGGGACAGCCCCAGCATTTT	CSVGSGGQPQHF
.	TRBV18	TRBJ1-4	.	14	TGTGCCAGCTCACCGGGGCTAACTAATGAAAAACTGTTTTTT	CASSPGLTNEKLFF
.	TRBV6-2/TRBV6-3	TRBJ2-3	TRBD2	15	TGTGCCAGCAGTTTCGGGGGGGCCCTTTCAGATACGCAGTATTTT	CASSFGGALSDTQYF
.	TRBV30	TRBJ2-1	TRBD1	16	TGTGCCTGGAGTCTCAAGACAGGGGCCATCTACAATGAGCAGTTCTTC	CAWSLKTGAIYNEQFF
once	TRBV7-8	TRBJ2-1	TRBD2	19	TGTGCCAGCAGACTCCTCCCGGGACTAGCGGGAGTAGCGGGAAATGAGCAGTTCTTC	CASRLLPGLAGVAGNEQFF
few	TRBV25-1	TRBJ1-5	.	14	TGTGCCAGCGGATCCTTTAGCTCCAATCAGCCCCAGCATTTT	CASGSFSSNQPQHF
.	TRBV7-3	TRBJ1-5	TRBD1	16	TGTGCCAGCAGCGGAGGTGGGACAGGGGGCAATCAGCCCCAGCATTTT	CASSGGGTGGNQPQHF
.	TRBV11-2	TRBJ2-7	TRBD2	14	TGTGCCAGCACTCCTAGCGGGGGGTCCTACGAGCAGTACTTC	CASTPSGGSYEQYF
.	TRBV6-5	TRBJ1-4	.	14	TGTGCCAGCAGCTCTGGACAGCTAAATGAAAAACTGTTTTTT	CASSSGQLNEKLFF
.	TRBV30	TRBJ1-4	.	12	TGTGCCACAAACGATGAGGGTGAAAAACTGTTTTTT	CATNDEGEKLFF
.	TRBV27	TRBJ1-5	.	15	TGTGCCAGCAGTTTAAGGAGGTTGAGCAATCAGCCCCAGCATTTT	CASSLRRLSNQPQHF
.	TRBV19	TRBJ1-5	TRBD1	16	TGTGCCAGTAGTATCCTGGAGGGACAGGGAGGCCAGCCCCAGCATTTT	CASSILEGQGGQPQHF
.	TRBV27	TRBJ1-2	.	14	TGTGCCAGCAGTCAGAACAGCCCGAACTATGGCTACACCTTC	CASSQNSPNYGYTF
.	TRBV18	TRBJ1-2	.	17	TGTGCCAGCTCACCATTAGCAGGGGAGAGAGCTAACTATGGCTACACCTTC	CASSPLAGERANYGYTF
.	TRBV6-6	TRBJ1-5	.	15	TGTGCCAGCGGAGTTGCCCCGTATGCCGATCAGCCCCAGCATTTT	CASGVAPYADQPQHF
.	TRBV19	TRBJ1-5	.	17	TGTGCCAGTAGTATCTGGGTTGGGCAGGGGATAGATCAGCCCCAGCATTTT	CASSIWVGQGIDQPQHF
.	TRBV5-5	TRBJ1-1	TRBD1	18	TGTGCCAGCAGCTTGAAAGGGGACAGGGGGCTGACGAACACTGAAGCTTTCTTT	CASSLKGDRGLTNTEAFF
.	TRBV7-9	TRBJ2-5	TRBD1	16	TGTGCCAGCAGCTCCACGGTTGGACAGGGCGAAGAGACCCAGTACTTC	CASSSTVGQGEETQYF
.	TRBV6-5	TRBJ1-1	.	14	TGTGCCAGCGGTTCGGGGGGCGCGGACACTGAAGCTTTCTTT	CASGSGGADTEAFF
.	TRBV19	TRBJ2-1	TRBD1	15	TGTGCCAGTAAGACAGGGCCCAGCTCCTACAATGAGCAGTTCTTC	CASKTGPSSYNEQFF
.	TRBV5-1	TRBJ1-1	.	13	TGCGCCAGCAGCTTCAAGCAAAACACTGAAGCTTTCTTT	CASSFKQNTEAFF
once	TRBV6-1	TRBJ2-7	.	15	TGTGCCAGCAGTGAAGAATACAGGGTGGCCTACGAGCAGTACTTC	CASSEEYRVAYEQYF
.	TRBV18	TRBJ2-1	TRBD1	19	TGTGCCAGCTCACCCCCATACCTCGCCCGGGACAGCTCCTACAATGAGCAGTTCTTC	CASSPPYLARDSSYNEQFF